This T cell receptor (beta chain) was sequenced in a study of cytomegalovirus exposure and HLA in healthy donors. This clone is a singleton in its sample. Its antigen is undetermined. The CDR3 runs 15 residues. The V gene's germline CDR1 is SNHLY and CDR2 FYNNEI. The germline V and J ends were trimmed by 3 bases and 1 base, with 10 bases remaining between them. The study ran its PCR with 60 Vbeta and 13 Jbeta primers. TCRdb's copy holds only in-frame clones and misses some; the assay was immunoSEQ multiplex PCR. The sample has 150,000 to 200,000 clones, roughly 78% seen once. Overall study findings and caveats: Most subjects had HLA-A and HLA-B alleles reportedly predicted accurately by TCR beta sequences. Most of the TCR beta V segments (in an earlier analysis) were productive either about 87% or about 30% of the time. The study listed roughly 160 cytomegalovirus-associated TCR beta chains. As a later analysis revealed, most CMV-associated TCR beta chains appeared HLA-restricted.

The receptor comes from a woman aged 45-60 years in good health and CMV-seropositive. Sequenced input: PBMCs. The chain links TRBV2 to TRBJ1-5, with D possibly being TRBD1 (6 bases). The CDR3 spells CASSERGLSNQPQHF. The CDR3 nucleotides are TGTGCCAGCAGTGAGCGGGGGCTGAGCAATCAGCCCCAGCATTTT.